Listed below are T cell receptor beta chains from one sample, sequenced in a study of identifying expanded T cells in peripheral blood. Libraries were prepared by immunoSEQ multiplex PCR; TCRdb keeps only in-frame clonotypes and omits some of them. The profile shows 90,000 to 100,000 clones, approximately 88% of them singletons. Material for sequencing was blood. The origin of the receptors is a person between 18 and 75 years old in good health. Both conserved end residues are part of each CDR3. The D gene is left open where the match is weak. Not every row has a clone size; where given, it reads once, few, many or a size class.

. | TRBJ1-3 | . | TRBV30 | TGTGCCTGTCGATCCGGGCAAGTCTCTGGAAACACCATATATTTT | CACRSGQVSGNTIYF
. | TRBJ2-2 | TRBD1 | TRBV30 | TGTGCCTGGAGTGTACAGGGGGCCACCGGGGAGCTGTTTTTT | CAWSVQGATGELFF
. | TRBJ2-1 | TRBD2 | TRBV6-4 | TGTGCCAGCAATAGCGGGAGGGTAAGCTATGAGCAGTTCTTC | CASNSGRVSYEQFF
. | TRBJ1-4 | . | TRBV30 | TGTGCCTGCCCTCCGGGGGGCACAGCTAATGAAAAACTGTTTTTT | CACPPGGTANEKLFF
. | TRBJ1-2 | TRBD1 | TRBV5-1 | TGCGCCAGCAGCTTGGGGACAGGGGGCCATCGTGGCTACACCTTC | CASSLGTGGHRGYTF
few | TRBJ2-5 | . | TRBV20-1 | TGCAGTGCTAGAGTGGGAGAGACCCAGTACTTC | CSARVGETQYF
. | TRBJ1-5 | . | TRBV5-1 | TGCGCCAGCAGCTTGGATCCGGGGAATCAGCCCCAGCATTTT | CASSLDPGNQPQHF
. | TRBJ2-1 | . | TRBV7-2 | TGTGCCAGCAGCTTAGACGGGTCCTACAATGAGCAGTTCTTC | CASSLDGSYNEQFF
. | TRBJ2-7 | TRBD1 | TRBV29-1 | TGCAGCGTTGTGGACAGGGTCCAGGACGAGCAGTACTTC | CSVVDRVQDEQYF
. | TRBJ2-1 | TRBD2 | TRBV2 | TGTGCCAGCAGTGGGACGCTAGCGGGTGCGGGTGAGCAGTTCTTC | CASSGTLAGAGEQFF
. | TRBJ2-5 | . | TRBV14 | TGTGCCAGCAGCCGCTCCCAAGAGACCCAGTACTTC | CASSRSQETQYF
. | TRBJ2-1 | TRBD2 | TRBV27 | TGTGCCAGCAGCCTGGGCGGGAGGGAGACCAATGAGCAGTTCTTC | CASSLGGRETNEQFF
. | TRBJ2-3 | . | TRBV28 | TGTGCCAGCAGTTTACCGGGTGCACGGAGGGATACGCAGTATTTT | CASSLPGARRDTQYF
. | TRBJ1-6 | . | TRBV9 | TGTGCCAGCAGCGTCTTAAGCTCCGAGCCCTCACCCCTCCACTTT | CASSVLSSEPSPLHF
. | TRBJ2-2 | TRBD1 | TRBV28 | TGTGCCAGCAGTTGGACAGGGGGTACCGGGGAGCTGTTTTTT | CASSWTGGTGELFF
. | TRBJ1-2 | . | TRBV19 | TGTGCCAGTAGTATGGTAGGCAGCCTAGGCTATGGCTACACCTTC | CASSMVGSLGYGYTF
. | TRBJ2-7 | . | TRBV4-3 | TGCGCCAGCAGCCAAGATTGGGCGGGCCGTCAAGAGCAGTACTTC | CASSQDWAGRQEQYF
. | TRBJ2-3 | . | TRBV6-5 | TGTGCCAGCAGGATGGAGCCCAGGGTAACAGATACGCAGTATTTT | CASRMEPRVTDTQYF
. | TRBJ1-1 | . | TRBV27 | TGTGCCAGCCTCTTGGGGGAAGGCACTGAAGCTTTCTTT | CASLLGEGTEAFF
. | TRBJ1-1 | . | TRBV29-1 | TGCAGCGTTGAACAGGGAAGGGGTACTGAAGCTTTCTTT | CSVEQGRGTEAFF
. | TRBJ1-3 | . | TRBV19 | TGTGCCAGTAGGGGCGGGAACTCTGGAAACACCATATATTTT | CASRGGNSGNTIYF
. | TRBJ1-1 | . | TRBV6-5 | TGTGCCAGCAGTTACACAGGTCTGAACACTGAAGCTTTCTTT | CASSYTGLNTEAFF
. | TRBJ1-5 | TRBD1 | TRBV6-1 | TGTGCCAGCAGTGTCGAACAGGGGAATAGCAATCAGCCCCAGCATTTT | CASSVEQGNSNQPQHF
. | TRBJ1-4 | TRBD1 | TRBV10-3 | TGTGCCATCAATGGGACAGAGTCCAATGAAAAACTGTTTTTT | CAINGTESNEKLFF
. | TRBJ2-7 | TRBD1 | TRBV29-1 | TGCAGCGCCGCCAAAGGGGGCACCTACGAGCAGTACTTC | CSAAKGGTYEQYF
. | TRBJ1-2 | . | TRBV14 | TGTGCCAGCAGCCAGGGGGCCAAGGGTGGCTACACCTTC | CASSQGAKGGYTF
. | TRBJ2-3 | TRBD1 | TRBV5-1 | TGCGCCAGCAGCTTCGGACAGGGGTATCCGTCCACAGATACGCAGTATTTT | CASSFGQGYPSTDTQYF
. | TRBJ1-2 | TRBD1 | TRBV11-3 | TGTGCCAGCAGGGGACAGGGGACGGGTGGCTACACCTTC | CASRGQGTGGYTF
few | TRBJ2-7 | TRBD1 | TRBV10-1 | TGCGCCGTATACCGGGACAGGGCCTACTACGAGCAGTACTTC | CAVYRDRAYYEQYF
. | TRBJ2-7 | . | TRBV7-8 | TGTGCCAGCAGCACCGGGACCGCATCCTACGAGCAGTACTTC | CASSTGTASYEQYF
. | TRBJ2-3 | TRBD2 | TRBV6-4 | TGTGCCAGCAGTGACGGGACTAGCGGGGGGGCAGATACGCAGTATTTT | CASSDGTSGGADTQYF
few | TRBJ1-6 | . | TRBV6-6 | TGTGCCAGCAGCCTGAGAGAGGATTCACCCCTCCACTTT | CASSLREDSPLHF
. | TRBJ1-5 | . | TRBV7-9 | TGTGCCAGCACGGGACACAGCAATCAGCCCCAGCATTTT | CASTGHSNQPQHF
. | TRBJ2-7 | TRBD1 | TRBV18 | TGTGCCAGCTCACCGGGGACAGGGGGCTACGAGCAGTACTTC | CASSPGTGGYEQYF
. | TRBJ1-1 | TRBD1 | TRBV10-3 | TGTGCCATCAGTTTGGGGACAGGTAGGGGGACAGGTGAAGCTTTCTTT | CAISLGTGRGTGEAFF
. | TRBJ1-2 | . | TRBV2 | TGTGCCAGCAGTGAAGGGCAGCTCCACTATGGCTACACCTTC | CASSEGQLHYGYTF
once | TRBJ2-7 | . | TRBV6-5 | TGTGCCAGCAGTTACGGCGACACATACGAGCAGTACTTC | CASSYGDTYEQYF
. | TRBJ1-1 | . | TRBV30 | TGTGCCTGGAGTCGGAGGGATAGGGGGAACACTGAAGCTTTCTTT | CAWSRRDRGNTEAFF
once | TRBJ1-1 | . | TRBV29-1 | TGCAGCGTTGTCACCGGGAACACTGAAGCTTTCTTT | CSVVTGNTEAFF
once | TRBJ1-5 | TRBD1 | TRBV19 | TGTGCCAGTAGTCTACTGGACAGGGGGCATCAGCCCCAGCATTTT | CASSLLDRGHQPQHF
few | TRBJ1-4 | . | TRBV7-9 | TGTGCCAGCAGCTTAGTGGACGAAAAACTGTTTTTT | CASSLVDEKLFF
. | TRBJ1-2 | . | TRBV5-5 | TGTGCCAGCAGCTTGAAGGGGGCTAACTATGGCTACACCTTC | CASSLKGANYGYTF
. | TRBJ1-5 | TRBD1 | TRBV4-1 | TGCGCCAGCAGCCAAGATCATCGCGTTGGGACAGAAATAAATCAGCCCCAGCATTTT | CASSQDHRVGTEINQPQHF
. | TRBJ1-1 | . | TRBV30 | TGTGCCTGGAGTCCCTCCCCCGGCTATACTCCTGAAGCTTTCTTT | CAWSPSPGYTPEAFF
. | TRBJ2-7 | TRBD1 | TRBV4-1 | TGCGCCAGCAGCCAATGGGACAGGGGCTACGAGCAGTACTTC | CASSQWDRGYEQYF
. | TRBJ2-1 | TRBD2 | TRBV9 | TGTGCCAGCAGCGCCGTCGGACTAGCTGGGGGTGAGCAGTTCTTC | CASSAVGLAGGEQFF
once | TRBJ2-6 | TRBD1 | TRBV2 | TGTGCCAGCAGTGAATGGACAGGGGGCCTTCGTGGGGCCAACGTCCTGACTTTC | CASSEWTGGLRGANVLTF
. | TRBJ1-1 | . | TRBV19 | TGTGCCAGTAGTGCACCTTTAATCGGTGGTATTGGGGGGAACACTGAAGCTTTCTTT | CASSAPLIGGIGGNTEAFF
. | TRBJ1-2 | TRBD1 | TRBV5-5 | TGTGCCAGCAATTCCCGGGACAGGGGGGTCTATGGCTACACCTTC | CASNSRDRGVYGYTF
. | TRBJ1-2 | TRBD1 | TRBV2 | TGTGCCACTACCAAACAGGGGATAGAGGGCTACACCTTC | CATTKQGIEGYTF
. | TRBJ1-4 | . | TRBV7-9 | TGTGCCAGCAGTGGAGAGGGGGGTAATGAAAAACTGTTTTTT | CASSGEGGNEKLFF